Listed below are T cell receptor beta chains from one sample, sequenced in a study of T cell responses to AZD1222 COVID-19 vaccine. The method was immunoSEQ multiplex PCR; TCRdb's version includes in-frame clones alone and lacks a portion of them. This sample has some 120,000 clones, with nearly 95% found just once. The source was peripheral blood, collected on day 0 of AZD1222 vaccination. Receptors originate from an adult in good health. CDR3s include the opening cysteine and the closing phenylalanine or tryptophan. Each record gives: D gene, clone size, V gene, J gene, CDR3 DNA, CDR3 protein. The D gene is left open where the match is weak. Only part of the rows carry a size: once, few, many, or a class if the clone is expanded.

>.|.|TRBV5-1|TRBJ1-5
TGCGCCAGCAGCTTGGCCGGGAGGCGTCAGCCCCAGCATTTT
CASSLAGRRQPQHF
>.|.|TRBV6-5|TRBJ2-2
TGTGCCAGCAGTCGGGGGCTATCTCCAGGCGGGGAGCTGTTTTTT
CASSRGLSPGGELFF
>.|.|TRBV29-1|TRBJ2-1
TGCAGCGTTGATGAGAGTGGGCGTGAGCAGTTCTTC
CSVDESGREQFF
>TRBD1|.|TRBV6-6|TRBJ1-6
TGTGCCAGCAGTCGAAACAGGGGGCGCGTAGATAATTCACCCCTCCACTTT
CASSRNRGRVDNSPLHF
>.|.|TRBV15|TRBJ1-3
TGTGCCACCAGCAGAGAGCCTATGGTGGTGAGCTCTGGAAACACCATATATTTT
CATSREPMVVSSGNTIYF
>.|.|TRBV2|TRBJ1-2
TGTGCCAGCAGTGAGGATGGAGGATATGGCTACACCTTC
CASSEDGGYGYTF
>TRBD1|.|TRBV10-3|TRBJ1-5
TGTGCCATCAGTGCACAGGGGGGGCCCCATCAGCCCCAGCATTTT
CAISAQGGPHQPQHF
>.|.|TRBV13|TRBJ2-7
TGTGCCAGCAGCTTAGGGAATGGCTACGAGCAGTACTTC
CASSLGNGYEQYF
>.|.|TRBV7-3|TRBJ1-1
TGTGCCAGCAGCTTACTCGCGGGCGGTGAAGCTTTCTTT
CASSLLAGGEAFF
>.|.|TRBV4-1|TRBJ1-6
TGCGCCAGCAGCCGGGCTGTTAATAATTCACCCCTCCACTTT
CASSRAVNNSPLHF
>.|.|TRBV29-1|TRBJ1-2
TGCAGCGTGGGGTATAGCTACACCTTC
CSVGYSYTF
>TRBD1|.|TRBV9|TRBJ1-3
TGTGCCAGCAGACCAGGACAGGGGGCAGTTTCTGGAAACACCATATATTTT
CASRPGQGAVSGNTIYF
>.|.|TRBV14|TRBJ2-5
TGTGCCAGCAGCCTATGGGTTGCGGAGACCCAGTACTTC
CASSLWVAETQYF
>.|.|TRBV7-9|TRBJ1-4
TGTGCCAGCAGCTTGGTTACTTCTTCAACTAATGAAAAACTGTTTTTT
CASSLVTSSTNEKLFF
>TRBD1|.|TRBV6-5|TRBJ1-2
TGTGCCAGCAGTCCCTTAGGGGGCAAGAGTGGCTACACCTTC
CASSPLGGKSGYTF
>.|few|TRBV18|TRBJ1-1
TGTGCCAGCTCGCCCACCCTGGGGAACACTGAAGCTTTCTTT
CASSPTLGNTEAFF
>TRBD2|.|TRBV10-3|TRBJ2-1
TGTGCCATCAGTGGAAGTAGCGGGGCAAAGCAATACAATGAGCAGTTCTTC
CAISGSSGAKQYNEQFF
>.|.|TRBV12-3/TRBV12-4|TRBJ2-5
TGTGCCAGCAGTGGGGGGGCCCGGGAGACCCAGTACTTC
CASSGGARETQYF
>TRBD1|.|TRBV2|TRBJ2-5
TGTGCCAGCAAATCCGGGACAGGGGGAGAGACCCAGTACTTC
CASKSGTGGETQYF
>.|.|TRBV5-4|TRBJ1-6
TGTGCCAGCAGCCCCTCAGGAGGACAACATTCACCCCTCCACTTT
CASSPSGGQHSPLHF
>TRBD1|once|TRBV11-2|TRBJ1-1
TGTGCCAGCAGCTTAGGGGACAGGGGTACAAAGGACACTGAAGCTTTCTTT
CASSLGDRGTKDTEAFF
>.|once|TRBV6-5|TRBJ1-6
TGTGCCAGCAGCTCCAGACTCCTTAATTCACCCCTCCACTTT
CASSSRLLNSPLHF
>TRBD2|.|TRBV27|TRBJ2-7
TGTGCCAGCAGTTTAACCCCATTAGCGGGGGGACTCCCATACGAGCAGTACTTC
CASSLTPLAGGLPYEQYF
>.|.|TRBV7-9|TRBJ1-1
TGTGCCAGCAGCTTAAAAGGGGTGAACACTGAAGCTTTCTTT
CASSLKGVNTEAFF
>.|.|TRBV3-1/TRBV3-2|TRBJ2-7
TGTGCCAGCAGCCAAAGTGTTTCAGGCGAGCAGTACTTC
CASSQSVSGEQYF
>TRBD1|.|TRBV30|TRBJ1-3
TGTGCCTCCGAGGGACAGGCTAGGGGGGGAGCTCCTGGAAACACCATATATTTT
CASEGQARGGAPGNTIYF
>.|.|TRBV6-5|TRBJ1-3
TGTGCCAGCAGTTACGTCCCAGGGGTCGCTGGAAACACCATATATTTT
CASSYVPGVAGNTIYF
>.|.|TRBV21-1|TRBJ2-1
TGTGCCAGCAGCAAGAGGGAAGCGGGGTCCTCCTACAATGAGCAGTTCTTC
CASSKREAGSSYNEQFF
>TRBD1|once|TRBV28|TRBJ1-2
TGTGCCAGTGGGACAGGGGTCTATGGCTACACCTTC
CASGTGVYGYTF
>.|.|TRBV18|TRBJ1-4
TGTGCCAGCTCACGGGGATCCCCTAATGAAAAACTGTTTTTT
CASSRGSPNEKLFF
>.|.|TRBV18|TRBJ2-5
TGTGCCAGCTCACCAAGGAACCAAGAGACCCAGTACTTC
CASSPRNQETQYF
>.|.|TRBV5-1|TRBJ1-2
TGCGCCAGCAGCTTTGGAGGGGATGGCTACACCTTC
CASSFGGDGYTF
>TRBD1|.|TRBV9|TRBJ1-1
TGTGCCAGCAGCGCCCAGGGGGGGTACACTGAAGCTTTCTTT
CASSAQGGYTEAFF